Listed below are T cell receptor beta chains from one sample, sequenced in a study of T-cell memory formation after mild COVID-19. TCRdb re-called the 5' RACE reads through MiXCR, storing one row per CDR3 protein. The sample yields roughly 110,000 distinct CDR3 sequences, about an eighth seen once. The source material was PBMCs or a T cell subset sorted from them (not recorded which). The receptors were sampled from an adult woman who had mild COVID-19 (a few samples of this study predate the infection). Cell type and time point are not known. Each CDR3 is given with its conserved first and last residue. D genes are given only for firm matches. Size tells how often a clone was seen (once, few, many) or the class of an expanded clone, and some rows leave it out.

V gene,clone size,J gene,D gene,CDR3 DNA,CDR3 protein
TRBV9,few,TRBJ2-3,TRBD1,TGTGCCAGCAGCGTAGCAGGGGGTGGGGATACGCAGTATTTT,CASSVAGGGDTQYF
TRBV29-1,-,TRBJ1-5,-,TGCAGCGTCACGCAGGGCAATCAGCCCCAGCATTTT,CSVTQGNQPQHF
TRBV20-1,-,TRBJ1-6,TRBD1,TGCAGTGCTAGGGACAGGATCGCTTCACCCCTCCACTTT,CSARDRIASPLHF
TRBV7-9,few,TRBJ2-2,TRBD2,TGTGCCAGCAGCTCGGGACTAGCGTTCGAGGAGCTGTTTTTT,CASSSGLAFEELFF
TRBV5-6,-,TRBJ2-7,-,TGTGCCAGCAGCCCCTCCGGGGACCGTTTATTGATCTACGAGCAGTACTTC,CASSPSGDRLLIYEQYF
TRBV2,few,TRBJ2-5,TRBD2,TGTGCCAGCAGCGCCTGGTCTAGCGGGACGGGGGAGACCCAGTACTTC,CASSAWSSGTGETQYF
TRBV7-9,-,TRBJ2-1,-,TGTGCCAGCAGCTTAGTCCTAGCAGACGTTAATGAGCAGTTCTTC,CASSLVLADVNEQFF
TRBV7-2,few,TRBJ1-2,-,TGTGCCAGCAGCTTAGTTTTTGGGGCCCCCTCCTATGGCTACACCTTC,CASSLVFGAPSYGYTF
TRBV5-1,many,TRBJ2-3,-,TGCGCCAGCAGCTATGACCCAGGGAGAGGGACAGATACGCAGTATTTT,CASSYDPGRGTDTQYF
TRBV20-1,-,TRBJ2-3,-,TGCAGTGCTAGTCGGTTTGGGTTAAACACAGATACGCAGTATTTT,CSASRFGLNTDTQYF
TRBV27,few,TRBJ2-6,-,TGTGCCAGCAGTCTCGAGGTAACCGGGGCCAACGTCCTGACTTTC,CASSLEVTGANVLTF
TRBV14,once,TRBJ2-1,-,TGTGCCAGCAGCCAGAGGGAGGCACCAGCCTACAATGAGCAGTTCTTC,CASSQREAPAYNEQFF
TRBV4-3,few,TRBJ1-2,-,TGCGCCAGCAGCCAAGATGGGGGTGCCTATGGCTACACCTTC,CASSQDGGAYGYTF
TRBV30,few,TRBJ2-2,-,TGTGCCTGGAGTGGGATGATCGTCAGCAACACCGGGGAGCTGTTTTTT,CAWSGMIVSNTGELFF
TRBV6-5,-,TRBJ2-1,-,TGTGCCAGCAGTCCGCGCCCTCCGGACCCCCTTTACCACAATGAGCAGTTCTTC,CASSPRPPDPLYHNEQFF
TRBV7-9,few,TRBJ2-3,-,TGTGCCAGCAGCTTAACTGGGCCATCGGTAGATACGCAGTATTTT,CASSLTGPSVDTQYF
TRBV6-1,-,TRBJ2-7,TRBD1,TGTGCCAGCAGGGAGACAGGGGCTTCCTACGAGCAGTACTTC,CASRETGASYEQYF
TRBV9,few,TRBJ2-7,TRBD1,TGTGCCAGCAGCAGGACCAAGATGGGGACAGCCCCCCACGAGCAGTACTTC,CASSRTKMGTAPHEQYF
TRBV25-1,many,TRBJ2-3,TRBD1,TGTGCCAGCAGTACAGGGGCAGACACAGATACGCAGTATTTT,CASSTGADTDTQYF
TRBV7-9,-,TRBJ1-2,-,TGTGCCAGCAGCGATTCGACGGACTATGGCTACACCTTC,CASSDSTDYGYTF
TRBV7-6,-,TRBJ2-7,TRBD1,TGTGCCAGCAGCTTAACTTGGGACAGGGCTTACGAGCAGTACTTC,CASSLTWDRAYEQYF
TRBV5-1,-,TRBJ2-3,-,TGCGCCAGCAGCTTGGAAGGGCTTGGGGCCGACGTAGATACGCAGTATTTT,CASSLEGLGADVDTQYF
TRBV6-2/TRBV6-3,-,TRBJ1-1,TRBD1,TGTGCCAGCAGTTACGCCGGCAGGGGGATAGAAGCTTTCTTT,CASSYAGRGIEAFF
TRBV30,few,TRBJ2-7,-,TGTGCCTGGAGTATCTCCTACGAGCAGTACTTC,CAWSISYEQYF
TRBV14,-,TRBJ2-7,-,TGTGCCAGCAGCGAAAGCGGTGGAGGGATCTACGAGCAGTACTTC,CASSESGGGIYEQYF
TRBV5-6,-,TRBJ2-7,-,TGTGCCAGCAGCTTGGGGAGTCTAGGCGAGCAGTACTTC,CASSLGSLGEQYF
TRBV5-6,few,TRBJ2-2,TRBD1,TGTGCCAGCAGCACCGCGGGGAGAGACAGGGGCACCCTACGTACCGGGGAGCTGTTTTTT,CASSTAGRDRGTLRTGELFF
TRBV23-1,few,TRBJ2-3,-,TGCGCCAGCAGTCAATCAGCCGGTCCCACAGATACGCAGTATTTT,CASSQSAGPTDTQYF
TRBV6-1,-,TRBJ2-5,TRBD2,TGTGCCAGCGGGGGACTAGCGGGGGGACAAGAGACCCAGTACTTC,CASGGLAGGQETQYF
TRBV15,few,TRBJ2-7,-,TGTGCCACCAGCAGAGATCCTTGGACTTACTCCTACGAGCAGTACTTC,CATSRDPWTYSYEQYF
TRBV7-9,-,TRBJ2-5,-,TGTGCCAGCAGCTCCCCTCCGGCCAGGGAAGAGACCCAGTACTTC,CASSSPPAREETQYF
TRBV3-1,few,TRBJ1-2,TRBD1,TGTGCCAGCAGTGACACAGGGGACCATGGCTACACCTTC,CASSDTGDHGYTF
TRBV20-1,-,TRBJ2-7,TRBD1,TGCAGTGCCAAGCCGGGGACAGGACTAATCTACGAGCAGTACTTC,CSAKPGTGLIYEQYF
TRBV7-7,-,TRBJ2-1,TRBD1,TGTGCTAGCAGCTTGAACAGGGGCAATGAGCAGTTCTTC,CASSLNRGNEQFF
TRBV7-3,-,TRBJ2-2,-,TGTGCCAGCAGCTTATTGACTACCAACACCGGGGAGCTGTTTTTT,CASSLLTTNTGELFF
TRBV9,many,TRBJ2-2,-,TGTGCCAGCAGCGTAGGTGGTCCCACCGGGGAGCTGTTTTTT,CASSVGGPTGELFF
TRBV18,-,TRBJ1-1,TRBD1,TGTGCCAGCTCACCGGACAGGGGGAATGAAGCTTTCTTT,CASSPDRGNEAFF
TRBV4-1,many,TRBJ2-1,-,TGCGCCAGCAGCGATCCAGGGTTCAGGAATGAGCAGTTCTTC,CASSDPGFRNEQFF
TRBV29-1,-,TRBJ1-2,-,TGCAGCGTTGAAGACAGGGACCCTAACTATGGCTACACCTTC,CSVEDRDPNYGYTF
TRBV20-1,-,TRBJ2-7,-,TGCAGTGCTAGAGGGGACCCCTCCTACGAGCAGTACTTC,CSARGDPSYEQYF
TRBV7-3,-,TRBJ1-1,-,TGTGCCAGCAGCCCAGACCTGAACACTGAAGCTTTCTTT,CASSPDLNTEAFF
TRBV7-6,many,TRBJ2-7,TRBD1,TGTGCCAGCAGCTCCACAGGGGAAGACTCCTACGAGCAGTACTTC,CASSSTGEDSYEQYF
TRBV4-2,-,TRBJ1-4,-,TGTGCCAGCAGCTCCAGTGTTAATGAAAAACTGTTTTTT,CASSSSVNEKLFF
TRBV2,-,TRBJ2-3,-,TGTGCCAGCAGTGAACTTTACACAGATACGCAGTATTTT,CASSELYTDTQYF
TRBV4-3,-,TRBJ1-1,-,TGCGCCAGCAGCCACAGGGACGGGGGGGAAGCTTTCTTT,CASSHRDGGEAFF